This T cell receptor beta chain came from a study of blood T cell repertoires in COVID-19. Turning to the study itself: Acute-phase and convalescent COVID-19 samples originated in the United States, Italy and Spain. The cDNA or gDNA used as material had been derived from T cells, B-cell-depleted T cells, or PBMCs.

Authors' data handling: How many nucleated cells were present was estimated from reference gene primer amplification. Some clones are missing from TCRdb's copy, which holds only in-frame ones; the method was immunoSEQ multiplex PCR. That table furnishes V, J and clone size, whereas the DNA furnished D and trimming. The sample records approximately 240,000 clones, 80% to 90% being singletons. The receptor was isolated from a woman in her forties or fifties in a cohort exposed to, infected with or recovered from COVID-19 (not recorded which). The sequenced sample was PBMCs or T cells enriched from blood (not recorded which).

The CDR3 spells CASSPTGQRNQPQHF. As DNA, the CDR3 is TGTGCCAGCAGTCCCACGGGACAGCGGAATCAGCCCCAGCATTTT. V is TRBV6-5 and J is TRBJ1-5, with TRBD1 matching 7 bases. Germline-derived CDR1 and CDR2 are MNHEY and SVGAGI. This CDR3 region has 15 residues. Unmatched junction bases numbered 8, after V lost 5 bases and J lost 4 bases.